The 27 T cell receptor beta chains reported below all come from one sample, sequenced in a study of shared clonotypes between healthy human individuals. Some clones are missing from TCRdb's copy, which holds only in-frame ones; the method was immunoSEQ multiplex PCR. The sample lists about 1 million clones, about three quarters occurring once. Source material: memory CD4+ T cells sorted from blood. Indicated subset: CD45RA-negative fraction. The receptors derive from a man between 18 and 29 years old in good health.

This chain links TRBV15 with TRBJ2-7; 7 bases are shared with TRBD2. The germline gives CDR1 LNHNV, CDR2 YYDKDF (reference sequence). J gave up 3 bases and V 0 bases, and 2 bases lay outside the gene matches. The length of the CDR3 is 14 residues. CDR3 sequence reads: CATSREASGYEQYF. The CDR3 nucleotides are TGTGCCACCAGCAGAGAGGCTAGCGGCTACGAGCAGTACTTC.

This clone was seen a single time. The chain's CDR3 is CASSSQGSNGYTF. CDR3 coding DNA: TGTGCCAGCAGTTCACAGGGGAGCAATGGCTACACCTTC. The chain joins TRBV6-6 to TRBJ1-2, with TRBD1 identical over 7 bases. Germline loops: CDR1 MNHNY, CDR2 SVGAGI (reference sequence). The length of the CDR3 is 13 residues. V shed 4 bases, J shed 6 bases, and the junction held 5 bases outside the gene matches.

This clone was found once. The chain joins TRBV7-9 to TRBJ2-7, with 9 bases matching TRBD1. Trimming at V came to 3 bases and at J to 4 bases, leaving 10 bases not matched to a gene. CDR3 length: 16 amino acids. CDR1 SEHNR and CDR2 FQNEAQ come from the germline V gene (reference sequence). DNA of the CDR3: TGTGCCAGCAGCTTCAGTTACCGGGACAGGGATTACGAGCAGTACTTC. As protein: CASSFSYRDRDYEQYF.

The V call is TRBV28, the J call TRBJ1-5; D gene unclear. V was pared by 0 bases and J by 0 bases, with 12 bases between. Germline values: CDR1 MDHEN, CDR2 SYDVKM. The CDR3 length is 17 residues. Written as DNA, the CDR3 is TGTGCCAGCAGTTTATGGGAGGCAGTGTATAGCAATCAGCCCCAGCATTTT. As protein: CASSLWEAVYSNQPQHF.

This chain connects TRBV2 to TRBJ1-5; TRBD1 aligns across 7 bases. Germline assignment: CDR1 SNHLY and CDR2 FYNNEI. The CDR3 runs 14 residues. Losses at the gene ends were 7 bases for V and 1 base for J; bases not matched to a gene: 4. Written as DNA, the CDR3 is TGTGCCAGCAATTCACAGGGGAGCAATCAGCCCCAGCATTTT. It codes for CASNSQGSNQPQHF.

This CDR3 reads CASSFGGPTEAFF. CDR3 DNA sequence: TGTGCCAGCAGCTTTGGCGGGCCCACTGAAGCTTTCTTT. This sequence joins TRBV7-9 and TRBJ1-1, with D hard to call. The CDR3 spans 13 residues. V gave up 3 bases and J gave up 4 bases, with 9 bases separating them. Looked up from germline, CDR1 is SEHNR and CDR2 is FQNEAQ (reference sequence).

The chain combines TRBV10-1 with TRBJ2-3; TRBD2 agrees at 9 bases. V gave up 6 bases and J gave up 2 bases; unmatched junction bases: 9. The CDR3 extends over 16 amino acids. CDR1 WNHNN and CDR2 SYGVQD come from the germline V gene (reference sequence). In nucleotides, the CDR3 is TGCGCCAGCAGCATATCTAGCGGGAAAGACACAGATACGCAGTATTTT. This codes for CASSISSGKDTDTQYF.

The chain couples TRBV27 to TRBJ1-6; maybe TRBD1 (5 bases). Germline V gives CDR1 MNHEY, CDR2 SMNVEV (reference sequence). This CDR3 contains 12 residues. V was shortened by 6 bases and J by 12 bases, with 12 bases between the two germline ends. CDR3 sequence: CASRSTGLPLHF. CDR3 in DNA: TGTGCCAGCAGGAGCACAGGTTTACCCCTCCACTTT.

On this clone: The junction and the germline gene differ at one end; a read error may be behind it. The V gene is TRBV10-2, the J gene TRBJ2-5, with a weak D call TRBD1 (6 bases). The CDR3 totals 15 residues. The germline V gene has CDR1 WSHSY and CDR2 SAAADI. CDR3 sequence reads: CASSERGLNRAGADF. The CDR3 bases are TGCGCCAGCAGTGAGAGGGGCCTGAACCGGGCAGGGGCGGACTTC.

The chain combines TRBV4-3 with TRBJ2-3; D gene uncertain. The CDR3 is made up of 15 amino acids. Looked up from germline, CDR1 is LGHNA and CDR2 is YSLEER. The V end was cut by 4 bases, the J end by 0 bases, with 11 bases between. The CDR3 DNA reads TGCGCCAGCAGCCTCAGCTCGCTCAGCACAGATACGCAGTATTTT. The encoded protein is CASSLSSLSTDTQYF.

The chain employs TRBV4-3 and TRBJ2-2; D unresolved. The CDR3 extends over 15 amino acids. With 1 base removed from V and 7 bases from J, the gap between germline ends came to 13 bases. Germline CDR1 LGHNA, CDR2 YSLEER. Here the CDR3 reads CASSQADRNDGELFF. CDR3 DNA sequence: TGCGCCAGCAGCCAAGCGGACCGCAACGACGGGGAGCTGTTTTTT.

The chain joins TRBV4-1 to TRBJ2-3; 7 bases agree with TRBD1. Unmatched junction bases numbered 15, after V lost 6 bases and J lost 6 bases. The CDR3 is 16 amino acids. Looked up from germline, CDR1 is MGHRA and CDR2 is YSYEKL. The DNA of the CDR3 is TGCGCCAGCAGTCTGGGCCGGACAGGAGTTGCGGATACGCAGTATTTT. Its translation is CASSLGRTGVADTQYF.

This clone was recorded a few times. The rearrangement uses TRBV30 and TRBJ1-2; D may be TRBD1 (5 bases). Trimming left V 7 bases short and J 4 bases short, with 16 bases between. Germline CDR1 is GTSNPN and CDR2 is SVGIG (reference sequence). The CDR3 contains 13 residues. CDR3 loop: CAFTLQGVYGYTF. CDR3 DNA sequence: TGTGCCTTCACCCTTCAGGGCGTCTATGGCTACACCTTC.

This clone has a handful of counts. This rearrangement joins TRBV2 to TRBJ1-4; D ambiguous. This CDR3 is built from 16 residues. CDR1 and CDR2 from the germline V gene are SNHLY and FYNNEI. V lost 6 bases, J lost 0 bases, and 14 bases lay in between. This chain's CDR3 is CASSGPGSATNEKLFF. CDR3 DNA sequence: TGTGCCAGCAGCGGACCGGGTAGTGCAACTAATGAAAAACTGTTTTTT.

Concerning this clone itself: A far larger clone is one nucleotide away, so this likely arose from a read error. This sequence joins TRBV2 and TRBJ1-2, with TRBD1 matching over 8 bases. Per germline, CDR1 SNHLY and CDR2 FYNNEI. The CDR3 contains 15 residues. This CDR3 reads CASNETRTGNYGYTF. For the CDR3, the DNA is TGTGCCAGCAATGAAACCCGGACAGGGAACTATGGCTACACCTTC.

The V and J genes are TRBV7-3 and TRBJ1-1; D possibly corresponds to TRBD1 (5 bases). CDR1 and CDR2 from the germline V gene are SGHTA and FQGTGA. The CDR3 is made up of 12 amino acids. Trimming left V 5 bases short and J 8 bases short, with 12 bases between. In DNA, the CDR3 is TGTGCCAGCAGCCCTTTGGGGGTGGAAGCTTTCTTT. Its protein is CASSPLGVEAFF.

V is TRBV5-1 and J is TRBJ2-7; D is possibly TRBD1 or TRBD2 (5 bases each). V dropped 4 bases and J dropped 2 bases, with 13 bases sitting between them. CDR1 and CDR2 (germline): SGHRS, YFSETQ. The CDR3 contains 14 residues. In nucleotides, the CDR3 is TGCGCCAGCAGCCAAACAACGGGGCCCTACGAGCAGTACTTC. Amino acids: CASSQTTGPYEQYF.

This sequence joins TRBV7-8 and TRBJ1-4; D unclear. V lost 2 bases and J 0 bases, leaving 1 base between the germline ends. This CDR3 has 13 amino acids. Germline CDR1 reads SGHVS; CDR2 reads FQNEAQ. The CDR3 region is CASSLSTNEKLFF. DNA for the CDR3: TGTGCCAGCAGCTTATCAACTAATGAAAAACTGTTTTTT.

The chain links TRBV16 to TRBJ1-1; TRBD1 is a possible D gene (6 bases). V gave up 0 bases and J gave up 1 base, with 15 bases separating them. Germline loops: CDR1 KGHSY, CDR2 FQNENV. The length of the CDR3 is 17 residues. DNA of the CDR3: TGTGCCAGCAGCCAATCGGTAATTGGGGGCTCGAACACTGAAGCTTTCTTT. It encodes CASSQSVIGGSNTEAFF.

With regard to this clone: This CDR3 is also generated by other DNA sequences in the sample. The chain joins TRBV5-4 to TRBJ1-6; TRBD1 is a possible D gene (5 bases). Trimming left V 1 base short and J 5 bases short, with 13 bases between. Germline CDR1 SGHNT, CDR2 YYREEE (reference sequence). This CDR3 comprises 16 residues. The DNA for the CDR3 is TGTGCCAGCAGCTTGAGGACGGGGGGAAATAATTCACCCCTCCACTTT. Translation gives CASSLRTGGNNSPLHF.

The chain is built from TRBV7-9 and TRBJ2-5, with D perhaps matching TRBD1 or TRBD2 (5 bases each). The J call could be wrong; TRBJ2-7 is a better fit for the DNA end. The CDR3 covers 15 residues. The germline gives CDR1 SEHNR, CDR2 FQNEAQ (reference sequence). The CDR3 DNA reads as TGTGCCAGCAGCTTAGCGCTGTGGGGGAATTACGAGCAGTACTTC. Translation: CASSLALWGNYEQYF.

The V and J genes are TRBV7-2 and TRBJ2-3; TRBD2 matches at 7 bases. Looked up from germline, CDR1 is SGHTA and CDR2 is FQGNSA. The CDR3 sequence is 15 residues long. With V trimmed by 4 bases and J by 2 bases, 6 bases remained unmatched. The CDR3 region has the DNA TGTGCCAGCAGCTCCCGGGACTATGTCACAGATACGCAGTATTTT. Protein sequence: CASSSRDYVTDTQYF.

V gene TRBV6-6 combines with J gene TRBJ2-1; TRBD2 aligns across 9 bases. Germline trimming cut 6 bases from V and 0 bases from J; bases unmatched to any gene: 3. There are 15 residues in the CDR3. Germline V lookup: CDR1 MNHNY, CDR2 SVGAGI (reference sequence). Here the CDR3 DNA reads TGTGCCAGCAGGCGCGGGGGGGTCTCCTACAATGAGCAGTTCTTC. Translated, it gives CASRRGGVSYNEQFF.

V gene TRBV5-1 combines with J gene TRBJ2-7; TRBD1 agrees at 8 bases. Germline-derived CDR1 and CDR2 are SGHRS and YFSETQ. After removal of 0 bases from V and 6 bases from J, the junction contained 8 bases not matched to a gene. CDR3 size: 15 residues. As DNA, the CDR3 is TGCGCCAGCAGCTTGGAGGCGACAGGGGCGGGCGAGCAGTACTTC. This sequence encodes CASSLEATGAGEQYF.

The chain is built from TRBV2 and TRBJ1-5; D unresolved. The CDR3 consists of 12 residues. The V gene lost 7 bases and the J gene lost 4 bases, with 8 bases spanning the gap. The germline V gene encodes CDR1 SNHLY and CDR2 FYNNEI. The CDR3 sequence: CASTTGNQPQHF. CDR3 bases: TGTGCCAGCACCACGGGGAATCAGCCCCAGCATTTT.

This clone was recorded many times. This chain connects TRBV18 to TRBJ2-6; 8 bases are shared with TRBD1. The V gene end was trimmed by 6 bases and the J gene end by 0 bases; junction bases not matched to a gene: 10. CDR3 length: 18 residues. Germline V gives CDR1 KGHSH, CDR2 LQKENI. In nucleotides, the CDR3 is TGTGCCAGCTCCCCCGGACAGGGTTGGGGCTCTGGGGCCAACGTCCTGACTTTC. This gives the protein CASSPGQGWGSGANVLTF.

The V call is TRBV5-1, the J call TRBJ2-6; no reliable D call. The V and J ends lost 6 bases and 11 bases respectively, with 3 bases between them. This CDR3 is 9 amino acids long. Germline lookup yields CDR1 SGHRS and CDR2 YFSETQ. This chain's CDR3 is CASTDVLTF. CDR3 bases: TGCGCCAGCACCGACGTCCTGACTTTC.